The clone carrying this T cell receptor beta chain showed up many times. Its antigen is currently unknown. The record originates from a study of CD8 T cells in ankylosing spondylitis. Study results and limitations: Disease-linked clones, CD8+, were relatively rare in peripheral blood. Some motif variants had been reported before (in reactive arthritis synovial fluid and blood). From matched ankylosing spondylitis synovial fluid, disease-linked clones were reportedly recovered at significantly enriched levels. Roughly eight highly homologous variants formed a TCR beta motif that appeared characteristic of ankylosing spondylitis blood.

By quantitative 5'-RACE with molecular barcodes, the TCR beta libraries were made. TCRdb independently ran MiXCR on the 5' RACE reads; one entry per CDR3 protein. Altogether 700,000 to 850,000 distinct CDR3 sequences are present, over 9.5% being singletons, with the ten largest covering around 0.51%. The germline V and J ends were trimmed by 6 bases and 4 bases, with 16 bases remaining between them. The CDR3 runs 14 residues. The rearrangement uses TRBV12-3 or TRBV12-4 and TRBJ2-7; D could derive from TRBD1 or TRBD2 (6 bases each). Sequences were obtained from blood, either unsorted or a sorted T cell fraction (not recorded which). This receptor was identified in a male donor with ankylosing spondylitis. The CDR3, as DNA: TGTGCCAGCAGCGGCGGAGGGGGGCTGTACGAGCAGTACTTC. Translation: CASSGGGGLYEQYF.